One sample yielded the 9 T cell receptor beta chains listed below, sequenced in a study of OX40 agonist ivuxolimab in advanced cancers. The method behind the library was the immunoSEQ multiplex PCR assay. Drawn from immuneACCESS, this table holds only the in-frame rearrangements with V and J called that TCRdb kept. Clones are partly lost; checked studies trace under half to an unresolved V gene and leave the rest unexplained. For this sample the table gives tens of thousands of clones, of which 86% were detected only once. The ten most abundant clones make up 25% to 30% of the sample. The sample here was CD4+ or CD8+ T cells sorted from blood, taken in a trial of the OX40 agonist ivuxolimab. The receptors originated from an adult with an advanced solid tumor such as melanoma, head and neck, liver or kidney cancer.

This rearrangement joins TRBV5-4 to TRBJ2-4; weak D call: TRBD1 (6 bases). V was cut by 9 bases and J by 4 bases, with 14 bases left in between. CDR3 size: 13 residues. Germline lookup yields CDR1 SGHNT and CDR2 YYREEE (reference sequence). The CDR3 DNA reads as TGTGCCAACTCGGACAGTACTAAAAACATTCAGTACTTC. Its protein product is CANSDSTKNIQYF.

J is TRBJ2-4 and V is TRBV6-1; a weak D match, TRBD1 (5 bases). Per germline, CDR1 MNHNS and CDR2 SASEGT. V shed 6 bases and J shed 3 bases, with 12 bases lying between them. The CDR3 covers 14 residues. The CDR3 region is CASSGRQIKNIQYF. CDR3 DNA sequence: TGTGCCAGCAGCGGAAGACAGATCAAAAACATTCAGTACTTC.

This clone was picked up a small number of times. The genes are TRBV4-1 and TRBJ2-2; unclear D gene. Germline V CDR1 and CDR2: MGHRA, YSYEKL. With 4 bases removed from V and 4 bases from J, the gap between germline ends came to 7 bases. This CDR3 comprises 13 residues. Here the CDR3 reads CASSRLSTGELFF. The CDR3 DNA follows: TGCGCCAGCAGCCGCCTCTCCACCGGGGAGCTGTTTTTT.

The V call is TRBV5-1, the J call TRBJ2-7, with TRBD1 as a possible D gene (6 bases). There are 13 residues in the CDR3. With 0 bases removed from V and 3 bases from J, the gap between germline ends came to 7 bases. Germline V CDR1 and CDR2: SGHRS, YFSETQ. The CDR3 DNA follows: TGCGCCAGCAGCTTGGAGGGGGTCTACGAGCAGTACTTC. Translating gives CASSLEGVYEQYF.

CDR3 nucleotides: TGTGCCAGCAGCCAAGATGCCAGCGGGAGAGATACGCAGTATTTT. This gives the protein CASSQDASGRDTQYF. The chain couples TRBV14 to TRBJ2-3, with 8 bases aligning to TRBD2. V shed 0 bases and J 5 bases; nucleotides not matched to a gene: 4. This CDR3 has 15 amino acids. The germline gives CDR1 SGHDN, CDR2 FVKESK.

CDR3 nucleotide sequence: TGTGCCAGCCGGGACCGTAGCGGTACCTACAATGAGCAGTTCTTC. This encodes CASRDRSGTYNEQFF. The chain recombines TRBV6-5 with TRBJ2-1, with a weak D call TRBD2 (6 bases). In germline, CDR1 is MNHEY, CDR2 SVGAGI. The ends were cut back, 8 bases at V and 2 bases at J, with 16 bases in the middle. This CDR3 spans 15 amino acids.

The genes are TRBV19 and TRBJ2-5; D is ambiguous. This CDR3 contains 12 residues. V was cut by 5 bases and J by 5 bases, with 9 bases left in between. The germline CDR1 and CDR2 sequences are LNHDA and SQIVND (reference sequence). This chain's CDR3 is CASSFPAETQYF. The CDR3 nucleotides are TGTGCCAGTAGTTTCCCGGCGGAGACCCAGTACTTC.

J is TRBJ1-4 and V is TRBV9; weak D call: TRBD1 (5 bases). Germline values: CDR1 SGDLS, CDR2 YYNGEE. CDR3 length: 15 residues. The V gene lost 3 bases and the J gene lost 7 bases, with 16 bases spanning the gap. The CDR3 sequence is CASSEGGARGEKLFF. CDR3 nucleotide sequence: TGTGCCAGCAGCGAGGGAGGGGCGCGGGGTGAAAAACTGTTTTTT.

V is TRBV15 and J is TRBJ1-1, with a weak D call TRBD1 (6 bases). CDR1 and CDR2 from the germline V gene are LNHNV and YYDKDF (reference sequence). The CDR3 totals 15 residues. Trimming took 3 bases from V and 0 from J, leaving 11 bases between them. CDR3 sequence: CATSRLDSMNTEAFF. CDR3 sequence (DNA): TGTGCCACCAGCAGGCTGGACAGTATGAACACTGAAGCTTTCTTT.